What follows is one T cell receptor beta chain and its context. This sample is part of a study of blood T cell repertoires in COVID-19. The wider study: Spain, Italy and the United States supplied samples that represented acute and convalescent COVID-19.

V lost 5 bases to trimming and J lost 2 bases; unmatched junction nucleotides: 5. This CDR3 spans 15 amino acids. CDR1 is SGHRS and CDR2 is YFSETQ in the germline V gene. In the authors' workflow: Reference gene primer amplification in the assay estimated nucleated cell counts. Profiling relied on immunoSEQ multiplex PCR, and the TCRdb table lists in-frame clones only, not all of them. Clone size and the V and J calls come from that table; the DNA yielded D and trimming. The table lists roughly 17,000 clones, roughly 77% of them singletons. The sequence was collected from a man aged 60 to 69 with acute or convalescent COVID-19. The rearrangement joins TRBV5-1 to TRBJ2-5; TRBD1 matches at 11 bases. Sequenced input: peripheral blood. CDR3 in DNA: TGCGCCAGCAGAGGACAGGGGGCGAGACAAGAGACCCAGTACTTC. This encodes CASRGQGARQETQYF.